Shown below are 2 T cell receptor beta chains from a single sample sequenced in a study of blood T cell repertoires in COVID-19. TCRdb's copy holds only in-frame clones and misses some; the assay was immunoSEQ multiplex PCR. The table includes approximately 150,000 clones, roughly 90% detected once. Sequencing was carried out using peripheral blood. The receptors originated from a man in his 70s with active COVID-19.

J is TRBJ2-7 and V is TRBV30, with 11 nucleotides matching TRBD1. The CDR3 is 13 amino acids. Germline lookup yields CDR1 GTSNPN and CDR2 SVGIG (reference sequence). With V trimmed by 5 bases and J by 5 bases, 5 bases remained unmatched. The CDR3 DNA sequence: TGTGCCTGGCGGGACAGGGGGACGAACGAGCAGTACTTC. This sequence encodes CAWRDRGTNEQYF.

This clone was observed a handful of times. The chain combines TRBV5-6 with TRBJ2-1, with D unclear. The CDR3 has 14 amino acids. Deletions cut 0 bases from V and 5 bases from J, with 9 bases between. Germline CDR1 is SGHDT and CDR2 is YYEEEE. The CDR3 sequence is CASSLGRSDNEQFF. The CDR3 nucleotides are TGTGCCAGCAGCTTGGGTCGCTCAGACAATGAGCAGTTCTTC.